This T cell receptor (beta chain) originates from a study of T cells after yellow fever vaccination. Across the study: For low cell numbers, libraries were made with SMART-Seq v4 Ultra Low Input.

This clonotype was found many times. Its matching antigen is unknown. TCRdb recomputed calls from the 5' RACE reads with MiXCR, one row per CDR3 protein. The table includes 250,000 or so distinct CDR3 sequences, 6% to 8% detected once. Trimming shortened V by 3 bases and J by 10 bases, and 7 bases separated the two germline ends. CDR3 length equals 11 residues. Germline CDR1 is LNHDA and CDR2 is SQIVND (reference sequence). General study results and limits: Overall, a small share of clonotypes was seen in both CD4 and CD8 compartments. Boosting was followed by the reappearance of most primary-vaccination clones (roughly 95% CD4, 85% to 90% CD8). Abundant clonotypes from the bulk population could contaminate FACS-sorted repertoires.

The TCR was taken from a man aged 25-45 years who received the YFV17D yellow fever vaccine. The rearrangement uses TRBV19 and TRBJ2-1; no clear D. The sample consisted of CD4+ T cells sorted from PBMCs, taken on the day of the yellow fever booster vaccination. In nucleotides, the CDR3 is TGTGCCAGTAGTATTATGGGGGAGCAGTTCTTC. It is translated as CASSIMGEQFF.